The TCR beta chain described here comes from a study of blood T cell repertoires in COVID-19. Across the whole study: Italy, Spain and the United States were the sources of the convalescent and acute COVID-19 samples. T cells, B-cell-depleted T cells, or PBMCs provided the cDNA or gDNA that served as material.

In the original analysis: Using reference gene primer amplification, nucleated cell counts were estimated. The method was immunoSEQ multiplex PCR; TCRdb's version includes in-frame clones alone and lacks a portion of them. Clone size and the V and J calls come from that table; the DNA yielded D and trimming. The repertoire holds approximately 470,000 clones, with over 75% as singletons. Germline loops: CDR1 SGHDN, CDR2 FVKESK. V lost 5 bases and J lost 0, with 7 bases in between. The CDR3 extends over 13 amino acids. The sequenced sample was peripheral blood. This sequence was found in a human donor in a cohort sampled during active COVID-19. The chain is built from TRBV14 and TRBJ1-1, with D maybe TRBD1 (5 bases). The DNA of the CDR3 is TGTGCCAGCAGCGGACAATTGAACACTGAAGCTTTCTTT. Translation: CASSGQLNTEAFF.